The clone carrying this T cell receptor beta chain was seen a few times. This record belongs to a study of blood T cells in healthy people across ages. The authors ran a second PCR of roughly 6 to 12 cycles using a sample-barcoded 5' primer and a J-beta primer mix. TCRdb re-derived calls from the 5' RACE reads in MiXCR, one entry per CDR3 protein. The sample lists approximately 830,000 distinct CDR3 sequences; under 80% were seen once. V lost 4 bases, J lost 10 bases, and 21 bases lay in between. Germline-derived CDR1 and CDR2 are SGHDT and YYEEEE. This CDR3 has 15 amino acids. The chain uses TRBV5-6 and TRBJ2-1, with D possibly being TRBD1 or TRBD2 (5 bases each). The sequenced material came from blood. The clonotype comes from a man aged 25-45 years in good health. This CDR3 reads CASSLRTGPLGEQFF. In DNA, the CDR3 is TGTGCCAGCAGCCTACGGACGGGGCCCCTAGGAGAGCAGTTCTTC.